The source of this T cell receptor (beta chain) is a study of blood T cells in healthy people across ages (dated by TCRdb to about 2015). Looking at the study overall: Template switching captured roughly one uniquely barcoded TCR beta cDNA molecule per two T cells in model experiments. Age-related changes in TCR beta repertoire diversity were measured in the study by deep sequencing normalized with unique cDNA molecular identifiers. The donors were split into four age groups: young (average about 16 years), middle-aged (about 40), aged (roughly 65) and long-lived (over 80). For two donors (one aged 18 to 30 and one aged 80 or older), the study analyzed two additional independent replicas of 1 million unique cDNA reads from the same blood draw.

The 39 donors, aged about 6 to 95 years, were systemically healthy Caucasian individuals from Russia. About 9.6 milliliters of peripheral blood were collected from each donor into EDTA-treated Vacutainer tubes. PBMCs were isolated by Ficoll-Paque density-gradient centrifugation, with at least 6.5 million obtained per sample. Trizol reagent was used to extract total RNA from the PBMCs, yielding at least 6 micrograms per sample. For every donor, an aliquot of PBMCs went through flow cytometry to measure the percentages of naive CD45RAhigh/CD27high T cells. Library generation was performed with 5' RACE. Instrument on record: Illumina HiSeq 2500. A second PCR of about 6 to 11 cycles was performed with a sample-barcoded 5' primer and a J-beta primer mix. Each TCR beta cDNA molecule received a unique molecular identifier from a template-switch 5' adaptor carrying 12 random nucleotides. Each sample yielded at least 3 million CDR3-containing paired-end reads. The Mint cDNA synthesis kit, primed by a TRBC-specific oligonucleotide, was used to synthesize first-strand cDNA from all RNA. After uracil-DNA glycosylase treatment, a first 18-cycle PCR used universal primers M1SS and BC2_uni_R on all cDNA. The authors processed their data as follows. For normalization, 1 million high-quality reads were randomly selected from each sample, with every read carrying a distinct molecular identifier. Reads with shared molecular identifiers were discarded instead of being binned into consensus sequences. MiTCR, with a Q25 quality threshold and the strictest error-elimination algorithm, was used for CDR3 identification, clonotype clustering and error correction. A nonparametric unseen species model using Euler transformation provided a lower-bound estimate of total TCR beta diversity. TCRdb reanalyzed the raw reads on its own, using fastp at Q25 for trimming and MiXCR for clone calling, and kept in-frame beta chains. Rows matching on CDR3 protein sequence are summarized as one entry with the most common DNA and genes. TCRdb, not the original authors, processed these V and J calls. This sample gives fewer than 600,000 distinct CDR3 sequences in total; approximately 26% of them show up just once. The top ten clones comprise roughly 3.5% of the sample.

Broad study findings and their caveats: As age increased, observed TCR beta diversity per million T cells dropped in a roughly linear way, and a significant reduction was already evident by age about 40. Because profiling used bulk unsorted PBMCs, naive and antigen-experienced compartments could not be compared conclusively. The CMV infection status of donors was not known, potentially confounding age-related changes in expanded clonotypes. There was a strong correlation between observed TCR beta diversity and the percentage of naive T cells measured by flow cytometry. Estimates of total diversity based on one million sequenced T cells were considered lower bounds and underestimates. Compared with the aged group, the long-lived group had more naive CD4+ T cells, fewer expanded clones and increased TCR diversity, a pattern suggesting age selection.

This clonotype was observed a few times. Its target antigen remains unknown. Qualities for individual bases were not recorded, and no much larger clone is one base off. A distance of 21 bases separates the germline ends of V and J, which lose 3 bases and 6 bases respectively. Taken from cysteine to phenylalanine, the CDR3 has 16 residues. This entry keeps only the CDR3 DNA: 48 bases, framed from base 1. CDR1 SGDLS and CDR2 YYNGEE are derived from the germline V gene. These same records also appear under a second study, on T cells of mothers and their children. In that second paper, the authors write: Donors were nine systemically healthy Caucasian individuals: three mothers and their six children. cDNA synthesis used all of the extracted RNA, with roughly 1.6 ug of RNA in each 15 ul reaction. In the second PCR, sample barcodes and 2-4 random nucleotides were introduced via the M1S primer. More than 8 million TCR beta CDR3 reads were obtained from each mother, and 2.5 million to 3.5 million reads were obtained from each child. Thymic selection shapes the output of TCR recombination in a similar way in related and unrelated pairs, and inherited differences have a minor effect. Normalized repertoire overlap was always found to be slightly, but never significantly, higher in related mother-child pairs than in unrelated mother-child pairs. No persistent microchimeric T cell clones were detected, at a sensitivity of approximately 110 clones per million clonotypes. Deep NGS was used in the study to compare the TCR beta repertoires of mothers and children and to look for features that separate related mother-child pairs from unrelated individuals. The mean age was about 38 +/- 4 years for the mothers and approximately 11 +/- 4 years for the children. Libraries were sequenced on Illumina HiSeq 2000 with 100+100 nt paired-end reads after adapter ligation with NEBNext reagents. Mother and child libraries were prepared a month apart and sequenced in separate runs to prevent cross-contamination. Between 500,000 and 2,000,000 distinct TCR beta clonotypes were identified per donor. Naive TCR beta clonotypes were estimated from low-frequency clonotypes matched to each donor's FACS-determined naive share, without sorting.

The receptor was derived from a boy younger than 10 in good health. The rearrangement combines TRBV9 with TRBJ1-2; the D segment could be TRBD1, given 6 matching bases. Source material: blood. The nucleotide sequence is given as TGTGCCAGCAGCGCCTTCCCTTGGGGGGGGCGAGATGGCTACACCTTC. Its protein reads: CASSAFPWGGRDGYTF.